This T cell receptor beta chain was identified during a study of cytomegalovirus exposure and HLA in healthy donors. About the research overall: Some 200 million T cells yielded more than 95 million unique TCR beta sequences, as an earlier analysis found.

Comment on this clone: The antigen remains unidentified.

V lost 5 bases and J lost 2; bases outside the gene matches: 12. The CDR3 extends over 17 amino acids. The germline V gene encodes CDR1 MNHEY and CDR2 SMNVEV (reference sequence). 60 Vbeta and 13 Jbeta primers were used in PCR. The data were produced by immunoSEQ multiplex PCR, yet TCRdb's version contains in-frame clones alone and is incomplete. Of 100,000 to 150,000 clones listed, around 72% were seen once; the top ten hold over 1.5%. Study results and limitations: Later analysis reportedly placed an Asian-associated ancestry cluster below the roughly 700-donor mean in N-insertions.

The chain is built from TRBV27 and TRBJ2-3, with 8 bases matching TRBD1. Sequencing input: PBMCs. The origin of this receptor is a woman aged 40-49 years in good health and CMV-seronegative. CDR3 residues: CASSPWGGQGNTDTQYF. CDR3 sequence (DNA): TGTGCCAGCAGTCCCTGGGGAGGACAGGGTAACACAGATACGCAGTATTTT.